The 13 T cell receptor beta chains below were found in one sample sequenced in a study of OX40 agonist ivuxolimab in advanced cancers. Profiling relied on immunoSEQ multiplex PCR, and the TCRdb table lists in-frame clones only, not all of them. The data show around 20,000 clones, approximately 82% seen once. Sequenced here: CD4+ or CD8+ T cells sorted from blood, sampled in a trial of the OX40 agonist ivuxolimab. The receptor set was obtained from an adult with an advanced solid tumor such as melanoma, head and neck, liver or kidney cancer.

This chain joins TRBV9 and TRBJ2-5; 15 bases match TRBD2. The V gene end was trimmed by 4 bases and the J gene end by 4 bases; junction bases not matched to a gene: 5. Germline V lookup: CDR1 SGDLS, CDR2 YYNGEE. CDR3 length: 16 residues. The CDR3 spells CASSPGLAGGGETQYF. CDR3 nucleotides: TGTGCCAGCAGCCCCGGACTAGCGGGAGGGGGAGAGACCCAGTACTTC.

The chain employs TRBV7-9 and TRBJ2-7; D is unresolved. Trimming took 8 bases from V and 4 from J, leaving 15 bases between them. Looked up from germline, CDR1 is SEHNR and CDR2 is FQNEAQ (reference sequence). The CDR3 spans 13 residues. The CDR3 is CASGPSTGYEQYF. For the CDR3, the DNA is TGTGCCAGCGGTCCATCGACCGGTTACGAGCAGTACTTC.

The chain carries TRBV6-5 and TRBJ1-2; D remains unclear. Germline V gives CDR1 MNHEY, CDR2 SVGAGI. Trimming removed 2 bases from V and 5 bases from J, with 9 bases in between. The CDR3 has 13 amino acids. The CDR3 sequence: CASSYGQDYGYTF. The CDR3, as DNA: TGTGCCAGCAGTTACGGCCAGGATTATGGCTACACCTTC.

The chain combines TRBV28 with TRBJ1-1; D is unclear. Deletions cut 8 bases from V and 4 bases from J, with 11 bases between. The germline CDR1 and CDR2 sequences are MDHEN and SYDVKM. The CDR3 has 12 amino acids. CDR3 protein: CASVDMGTEAFF. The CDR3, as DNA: TGTGCCAGCGTAGACATGGGCACTGAAGCTTTCTTT.

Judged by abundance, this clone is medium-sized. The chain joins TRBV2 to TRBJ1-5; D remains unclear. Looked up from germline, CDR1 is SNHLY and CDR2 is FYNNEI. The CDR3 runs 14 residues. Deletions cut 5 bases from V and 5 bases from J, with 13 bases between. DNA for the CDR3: TGTGCCAGCAGTTCCGCCGGGCTTCATCAGCCCCAGCATTTT. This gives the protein CASSSAGLHQPQHF.

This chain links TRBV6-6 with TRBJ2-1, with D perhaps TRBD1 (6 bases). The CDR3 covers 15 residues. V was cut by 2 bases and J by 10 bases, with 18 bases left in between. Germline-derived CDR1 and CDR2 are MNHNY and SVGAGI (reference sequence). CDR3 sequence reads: CASSYEGQSAGEQFF. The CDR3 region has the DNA TGTGCCAGCAGTTACGAAGGACAGTCTGCCGGAGAGCAGTTCTTC.

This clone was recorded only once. CDR3: CASSFKTGGYTEAFF. The CDR3 nucleotides are TGTGCCAGCAGCTTTAAGACAGGGGGCTACACTGAAGCTTTCTTT. This chain links TRBV5-5 with TRBJ1-1, with 10 bases lining up with TRBD1. With 2 bases clipped from V and 3 bases from J, the junction kept 4 bases outside the gene matches. This CDR3 has 15 amino acids. The V gene's germline CDR1 is SGHKS and CDR2 YYEKEE (reference sequence).

CDR3 protein: CASSSRGTGGAVGYNEQFF. Here the CDR3 DNA reads TGTGCCAGCAGCTCCAGAGGGACAGGGGGAGCGGTGGGGTACAATGAGCAGTTCTTC. The chain carries TRBV9 and TRBJ2-1; 11 positions match TRBD1. CDR3 length equals 19 residues. The junction had 16 bases not matched to a gene; V was cut back by 4 bases and J by 4 bases. CDR1 SGDLS and CDR2 YYNGEE come from the germline V gene.

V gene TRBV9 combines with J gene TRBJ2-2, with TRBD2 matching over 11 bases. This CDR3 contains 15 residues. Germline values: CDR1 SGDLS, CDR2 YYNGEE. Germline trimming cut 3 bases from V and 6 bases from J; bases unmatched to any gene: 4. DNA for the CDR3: TGTGCCAGCAGCGCGACACTAGCGGGAGCCGGGGAGCTGTTTTTT. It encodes CASSATLAGAGELFF.

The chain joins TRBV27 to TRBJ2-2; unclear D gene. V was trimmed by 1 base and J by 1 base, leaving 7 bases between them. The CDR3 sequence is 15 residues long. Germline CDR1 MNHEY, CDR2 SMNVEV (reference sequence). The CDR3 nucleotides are TGTGCCAGCAGTTTATTCTGGGGGAACACCGGGGAGCTGTTTTTT. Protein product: CASSLFWGNTGELFF.

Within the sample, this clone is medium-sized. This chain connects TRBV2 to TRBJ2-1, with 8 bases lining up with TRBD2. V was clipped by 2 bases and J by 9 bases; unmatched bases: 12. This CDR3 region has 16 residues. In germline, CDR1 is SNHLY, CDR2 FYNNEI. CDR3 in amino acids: CASSEISGVGFGEQFF. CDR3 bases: TGTGCCAGCAGTGAAATTAGCGGGGTAGGATTCGGTGAGCAGTTCTTC.

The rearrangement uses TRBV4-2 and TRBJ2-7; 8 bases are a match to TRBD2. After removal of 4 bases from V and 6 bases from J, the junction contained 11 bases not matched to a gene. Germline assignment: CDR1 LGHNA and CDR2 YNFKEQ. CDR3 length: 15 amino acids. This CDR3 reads CASSPGEREYGEQYF. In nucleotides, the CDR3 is TGTGCCAGCAGCCCCGGCGAGCGGGAGTATGGCGAGCAGTACTTC.

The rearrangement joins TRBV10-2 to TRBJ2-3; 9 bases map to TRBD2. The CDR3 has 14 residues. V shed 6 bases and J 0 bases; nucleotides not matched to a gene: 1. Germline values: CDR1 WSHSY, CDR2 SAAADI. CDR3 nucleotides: TGCGCCAGCAGCACTAGCGGGAGCACAGATACGCAGTATTTT. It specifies CASSTSGSTDTQYF.